This TCR beta chain came from a study of T cell responses to AZD1222 COVID-19 vaccine. About the research overall: Combined were second doses at about 4 or about 12 weeks. Study conclusions and caveats: Among those given AZD1222, only five or six were seropositive at baseline. Reports say nearly half of spike-specific TCRs go after unmutated variant regions. Only after the peak T cell response were repertoires sampled.

A word on this clone: Its antigen is unknown.

Produced via immunoSEQ multiplex PCR; TCRdb's table is partial and in-frame only. This sample has 150,000 to 200,000 clones, with about nine tenths found just once. Trimming pared 3 bases from V and 8 bases from J, leaving 13 bases between. Germline values: CDR1 KGHSH, CDR2 LQKENI. The length of the CDR3 is 13 residues. The V and J genes are TRBV18 and TRBJ1-2; perhaps TRBD1 as D (6 bases). The sequenced sample was peripheral blood, obtained on day 0 of AZD1222 vaccination. This TCR was recovered from an adult in good health. The CDR3 DNA is TGTGCCAGCTCACCGCTGGCAGGGGAAGGCTACACCTTC. It specifies CASSPLAGEGYTF.